This passage covers 3 T cell receptor beta chains from one sample sequenced in a study of T cell responses to AZD1222 COVID-19 vaccine. TCRdb's table, derived via immunoSEQ multiplex PCR, lists solely in-frame clones and lacks some. The table records about 140,000 clones, 75% to 90% of them present only once. This specimen consisted of peripheral blood, obtained on day 0 of AZD1222 vaccination. The receptors shown here come from an adult in good health.

This clone is a singleton in its sample. The chain employs TRBV12-3 or TRBV12-4 and TRBJ2-5, with TRBD1 identical over 7 bases. V shed 10 bases and J 8 bases; nucleotides not matched to a gene: 7. The CDR3 covers 11 residues. CDR3 DNA sequence: TGTGCCATCAACTCAGGGGGTACCCAGTACTTC. Amino acids: CAINSGGTQYF.

The chain has TRBV14 and TRBJ1-6; the D is unclear. Germline V lookup: CDR1 SGHDN, CDR2 FVKESK. The CDR3 extends over 15 amino acids. V was pared by 4 bases and J by 10 bases, with 17 bases between. CDR3 sequence: CASSPMRGSWSPLHF. Here the CDR3 DNA reads TGTGCCAGCAGCCCCATGCGAGGGAGTTGGTCACCCCTCCACTTT.

The J gene is TRBJ1-5, the V gene TRBV19; D uncertain. This CDR3 spans 13 amino acids. Per the germline V gene, CDR1 is LNHDA and CDR2 is SQIVND (reference sequence). Deletions cut 6 bases from V and 5 bases from J, with 11 bases between. Written as DNA, the CDR3 is TGTGCCAGTAGCCTAAAGGCCGATCAGCCCCAGCATTTT. It specifies CASSLKADQPQHF. The full variable domain, completed using reference TRBV19 and TRBJ1-5, is DGGITQSPKYLFRKEGQNVTLSCEQNLNHDAMYWYRQDPGQGLRLIYYSQIVNDFQKGDIAEGYSVSREKKESFPLTVTSAQKNPTAFYLCASSLKADQPQHFGDGTRLSIL.